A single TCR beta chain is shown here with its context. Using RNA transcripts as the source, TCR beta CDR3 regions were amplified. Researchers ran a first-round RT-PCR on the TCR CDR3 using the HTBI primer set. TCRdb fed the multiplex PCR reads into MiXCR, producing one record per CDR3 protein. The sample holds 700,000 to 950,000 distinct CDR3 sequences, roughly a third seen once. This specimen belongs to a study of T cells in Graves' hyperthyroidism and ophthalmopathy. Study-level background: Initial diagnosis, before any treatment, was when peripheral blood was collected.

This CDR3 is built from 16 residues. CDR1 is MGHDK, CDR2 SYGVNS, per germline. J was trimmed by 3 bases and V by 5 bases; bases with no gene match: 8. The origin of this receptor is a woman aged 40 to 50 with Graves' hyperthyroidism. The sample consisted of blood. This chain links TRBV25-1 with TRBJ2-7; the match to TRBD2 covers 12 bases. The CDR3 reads CASSLTSGSSVYEQYF. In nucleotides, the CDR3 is TGTGCCAGCAGTTTGACTAGCGGGAGCTCCGTCTACGAGCAGTACTTC.